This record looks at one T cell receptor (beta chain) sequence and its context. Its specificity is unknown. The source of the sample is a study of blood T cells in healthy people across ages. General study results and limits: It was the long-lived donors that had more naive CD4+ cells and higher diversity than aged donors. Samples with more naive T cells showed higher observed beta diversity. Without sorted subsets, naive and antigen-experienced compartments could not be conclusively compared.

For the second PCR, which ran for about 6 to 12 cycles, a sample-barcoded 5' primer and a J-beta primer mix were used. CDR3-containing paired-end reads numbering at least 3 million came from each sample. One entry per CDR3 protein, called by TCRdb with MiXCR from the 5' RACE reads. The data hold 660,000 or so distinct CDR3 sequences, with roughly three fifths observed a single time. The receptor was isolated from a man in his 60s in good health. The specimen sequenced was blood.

The CDR3 DNA follows: TGCAGTGCTAGAGATGTACAGGCCCCTGGACAACTGTTTTTT. Protein: CSARDVQAPGQLFF. The V gene is TRBV20-1, the J gene TRBJ1-4; possible D gene TRBD1, 5 bases. Trimming left V 0 bases short and J 12 bases short, with 17 bases between. The CDR3 runs 14 residues. Germline V gene sequence: CDR1 DFQATT, CDR2 SNEGSKA (reference sequence).